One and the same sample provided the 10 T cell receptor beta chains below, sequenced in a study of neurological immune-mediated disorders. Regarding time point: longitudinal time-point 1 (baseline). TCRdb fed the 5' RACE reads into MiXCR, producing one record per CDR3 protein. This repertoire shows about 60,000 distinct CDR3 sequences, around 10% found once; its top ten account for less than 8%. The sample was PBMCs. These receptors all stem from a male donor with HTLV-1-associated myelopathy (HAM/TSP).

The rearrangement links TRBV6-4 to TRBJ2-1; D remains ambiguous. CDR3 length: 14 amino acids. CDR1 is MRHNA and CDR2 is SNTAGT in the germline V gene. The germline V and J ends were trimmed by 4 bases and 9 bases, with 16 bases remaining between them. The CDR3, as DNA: TGTGCCAGCAGTGCCGACTGTCGAGTCGGTGAGCAGTTCTTC. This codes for CASSADCRVGEQFF.

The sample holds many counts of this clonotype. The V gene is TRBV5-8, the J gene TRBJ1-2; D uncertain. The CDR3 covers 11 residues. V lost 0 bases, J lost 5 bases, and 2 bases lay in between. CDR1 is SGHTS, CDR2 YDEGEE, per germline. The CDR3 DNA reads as TGTGCCAGCAGCTTGGTTTATGGCTACACCTTC. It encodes CASSLVYGYTF.

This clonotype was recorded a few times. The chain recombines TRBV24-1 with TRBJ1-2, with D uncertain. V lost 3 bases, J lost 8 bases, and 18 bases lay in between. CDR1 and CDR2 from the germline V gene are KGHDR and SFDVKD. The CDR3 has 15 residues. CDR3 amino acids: CATSDPGRGGSGYTF. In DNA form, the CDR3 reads TGTGCCACCAGTGATCCGGGTCGCGGCGGGTCCGGCTACACCTTC.

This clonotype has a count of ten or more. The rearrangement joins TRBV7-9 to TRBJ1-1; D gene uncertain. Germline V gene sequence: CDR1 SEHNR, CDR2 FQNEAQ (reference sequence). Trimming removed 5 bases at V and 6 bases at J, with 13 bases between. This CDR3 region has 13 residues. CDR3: CASSPNRGAEAFF. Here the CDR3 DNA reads TGTGCCAGCAGCCCCAACCGTGGAGCTGAAGCTTTCTTT.

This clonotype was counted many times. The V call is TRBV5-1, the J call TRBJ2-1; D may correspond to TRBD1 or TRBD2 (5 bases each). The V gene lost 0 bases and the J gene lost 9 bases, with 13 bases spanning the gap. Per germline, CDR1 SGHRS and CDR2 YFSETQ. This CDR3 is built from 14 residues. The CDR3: CASSLGPLDSEQFF. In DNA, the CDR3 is TGCGCCAGCAGCTTGGGTCCACTAGACAGTGAGCAGTTCTTC.

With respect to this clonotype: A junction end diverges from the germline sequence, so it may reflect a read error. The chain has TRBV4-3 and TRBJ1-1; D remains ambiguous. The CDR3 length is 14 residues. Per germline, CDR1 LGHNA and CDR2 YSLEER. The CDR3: CDSSRSRRTTEAFF. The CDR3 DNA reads TGCGACAGCAGCCGAAGCAGAAGGACCACTGAAGCTTTCTTT.

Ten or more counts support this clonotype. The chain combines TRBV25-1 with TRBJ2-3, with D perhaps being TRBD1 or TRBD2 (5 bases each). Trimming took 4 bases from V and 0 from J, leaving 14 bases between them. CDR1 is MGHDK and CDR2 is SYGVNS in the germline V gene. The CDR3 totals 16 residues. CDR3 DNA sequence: TGTGCCAGCAGTGGGGGGAACAGAGCTAGCACAGATACGCAGTATTTT. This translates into CASSGGNRASTDTQYF.

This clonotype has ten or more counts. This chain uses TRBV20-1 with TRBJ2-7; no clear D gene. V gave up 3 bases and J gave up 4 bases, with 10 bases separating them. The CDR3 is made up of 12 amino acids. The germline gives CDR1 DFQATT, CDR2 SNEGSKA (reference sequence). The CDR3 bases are TGCAGTGCTAGCGAAGGTGGTTACGAGCAGTACTTC. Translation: CSASEGGYEQYF.

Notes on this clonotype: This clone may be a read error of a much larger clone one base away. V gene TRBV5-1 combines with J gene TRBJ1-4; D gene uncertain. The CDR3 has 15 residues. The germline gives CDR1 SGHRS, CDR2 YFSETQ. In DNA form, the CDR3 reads TGCGCCAACAGCCTACGGACCGCAGCTAATGAAAAACTGTTTTTT. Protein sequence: CANSLRTAANEKLFF. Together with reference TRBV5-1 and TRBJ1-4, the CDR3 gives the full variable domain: KAGVTQTPRYLIKTRGQQVTLSCSPISGHRSVSWYQQTPGQGLQFLFEYFSETQRNKGNFPGRFSGRQFSNSRSEMNVSTLELGDSALYLCANSLRTAANEKLFFGSGTQLSVL.

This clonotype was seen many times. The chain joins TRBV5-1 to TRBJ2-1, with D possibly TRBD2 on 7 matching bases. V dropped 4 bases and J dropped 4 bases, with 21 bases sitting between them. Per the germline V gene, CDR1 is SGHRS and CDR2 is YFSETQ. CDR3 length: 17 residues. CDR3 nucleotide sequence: TGCGCCAGCAGCAGGCAGGCGGGGGCTTCGAGGTACAATGAGCAGTTCTTC. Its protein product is CASSRQAGASRYNEQFF.